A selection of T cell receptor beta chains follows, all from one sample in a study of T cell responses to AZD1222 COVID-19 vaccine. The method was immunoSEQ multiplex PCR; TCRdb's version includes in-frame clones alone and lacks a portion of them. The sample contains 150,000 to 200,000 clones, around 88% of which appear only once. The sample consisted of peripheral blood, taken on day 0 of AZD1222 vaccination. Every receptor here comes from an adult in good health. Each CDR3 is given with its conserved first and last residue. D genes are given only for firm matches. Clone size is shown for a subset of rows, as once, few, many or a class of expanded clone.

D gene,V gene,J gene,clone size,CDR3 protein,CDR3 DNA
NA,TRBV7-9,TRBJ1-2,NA,CASSFPNYGYTF,TGTGCCAGCAGCTTTCCCAACTATGGCTACACCTTC
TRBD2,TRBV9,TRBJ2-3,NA,CASSDGTSGVTDTQYF,TGTGCCAGCAGCGACGGGACTAGCGGGGTAACAGATACGCAGTATTTT
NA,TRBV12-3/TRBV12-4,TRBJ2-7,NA,CASRITGGYEQYF,TGTGCCAGCAGAATCACCGGGGGCTACGAGCAGTACTTC
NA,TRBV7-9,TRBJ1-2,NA,CASSYLQVNYGYTF,TGTGCCAGCAGCTACCTACAGGTTAACTATGGCTACACCTTC
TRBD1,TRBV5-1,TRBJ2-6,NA,CASSLGGQGALGANVLTF,TGCGCCAGCAGCTTGGGTGGACAGGGGGCGTTAGGGGCCAACGTCCTGACTTTC
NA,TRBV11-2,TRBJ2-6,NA,CASQRHTTLAGANVLTF,TGTGCCAGCCAACGACATACTACCCTGGCTGGGGCCAACGTCCTGACTTTC
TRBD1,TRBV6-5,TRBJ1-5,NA,CASSIQDRESQPQHF,TGTGCCAGCAGTATTCAGGACAGGGAGAGTCAGCCCCAGCATTTT
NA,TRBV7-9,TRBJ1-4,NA,CASSFPTAATNEKLFF,TGTGCCAGCAGCTTCCCGACTGCGGCAACTAATGAAAAACTGTTTTTT
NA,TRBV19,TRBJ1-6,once,CASSQLGLDSPLHF,TGTGCCAGTAGCCAATTGGGGCTGGATTCACCCCTCCACTTT
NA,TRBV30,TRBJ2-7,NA,CAWNTGYEQYF,TGTGCCTGGAACACAGGTTACGAGCAGTACTTC
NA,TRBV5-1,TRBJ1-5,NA,CASSLGGFSNQPQHF,TGCGCCAGCAGCTTGGGGGGGTTTAGCAATCAGCCCCAGCATTTT
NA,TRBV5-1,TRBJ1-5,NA,CASSLDGGENQPQHF,TGCGCCAGCAGCCTCGACGGGGGCGAAAATCAGCCCCAGCATTTT
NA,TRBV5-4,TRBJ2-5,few,CASSKGVRETQYF,TGTGCCAGCAGCAAGGGAGTAAGAGAGACCCAGTACTTC
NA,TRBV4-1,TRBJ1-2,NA,CASSQGVLGNYGYTF,TGCGCCAGCAGCCAAGGAGTCCTTGGGAACTATGGCTACACCTTC
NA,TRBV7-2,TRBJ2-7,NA,CASSLVGFGYEQYF,TGTGCCAGCAGCTTAGTAGGATTCGGCTACGAGCAGTACTTC
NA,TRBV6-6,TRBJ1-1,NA,CASSYSIGAPTEAFF,TGTGCCAGCAGTTACTCGATCGGTGCACCCACTGAAGCTTTCTTT
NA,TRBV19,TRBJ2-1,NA,CASSGRLDPKGGEQFF,TGTGCCAGTAGTGGCCGACTAGATCCGAAAGGGGGTGAGCAGTTCTTC
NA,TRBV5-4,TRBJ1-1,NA,CASSPRFENTEAFF,TGTGCCAGCAGCCCCCGGTTTGAGAACACTGAAGCTTTCTTT
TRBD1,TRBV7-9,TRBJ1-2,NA,CASSHRDRGNYGYTF,TGTGCCAGCTCACACCGGGACAGGGGGAACTATGGCTACACCTTC
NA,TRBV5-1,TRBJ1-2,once,CASRRDGTYGYTF,TGCGCCAGCAGAAGGGACGGAACCTATGGCTACACCTTC
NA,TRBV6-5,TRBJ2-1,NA,CASGRAPPDEQFF,TGTGCCAGCGGCCGGGCCCCCCCGGATGAGCAGTTCTTC
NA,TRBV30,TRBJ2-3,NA,CAWSVKSPMGVDTQYF,TGTGCCTGGAGTGTAAAGTCCCCCATGGGGGTAGATACGCAGTATTTT
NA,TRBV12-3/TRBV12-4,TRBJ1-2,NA,CASSRLTPYGYTF,TGTGCCAGCAGCCGATTGACACCCTATGGCTACACCTTC
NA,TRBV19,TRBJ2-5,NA,CASSGEKETQYF,TGTGCCAGTTCCGGAGAAAAAGAGACCCAGTACTTC
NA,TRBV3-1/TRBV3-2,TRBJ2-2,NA,CASSQASMGANTGELFF,TGTGCCAGCAGCCAAGCGTCTATGGGGGCGAACACCGGGGAGCTGTTTTTT
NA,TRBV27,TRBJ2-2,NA,CASSQIVYGANTGELFF,TGTGCCAGCAGTCAGATCGTGTATGGAGCGAACACCGGGGAGCTGTTTTTT
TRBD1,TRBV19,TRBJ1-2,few,CASSIWDRGYTF,TGTGCCAGTAGTATCTGGGACAGAGGCTACACCTTC
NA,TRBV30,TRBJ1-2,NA,CAWGLGEGANYGYTF,TGTGCCTGGGGTCTAGGGGAGGGGGCTAACTATGGCTACACCTTC
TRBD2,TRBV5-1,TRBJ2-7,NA,CASSLTSATYEQYF,TGCGCCAGCAGCCTGACTAGCGCGACCTACGAGCAGTACTTC
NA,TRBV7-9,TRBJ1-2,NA,CASSPDGYGYTF,TGTGCCAGCAGCCCCGACGGCTATGGCTACACCTTC
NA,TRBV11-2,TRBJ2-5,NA,CASSLDPRGAETQYF,TGTGCCAGCAGCTTAGATCCCCGGGGAGCGGAGACCCAGTACTTC
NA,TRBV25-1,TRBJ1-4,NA,CASSEYPRGGEKLFF,TGTGCCAGCAGTGAATATCCCAGGGGAGGCGAAAAACTGTTTTTT
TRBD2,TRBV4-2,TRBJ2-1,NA,CASSQDVSGVQFF,TGTGCCAGCAGCCAAGATGTGAGCGGGGTTCAGTTCTTC
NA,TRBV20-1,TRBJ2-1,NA,CSARGYNEQFF,TGCAGTGCCCGGGGGTACAATGAGCAGTTCTTC
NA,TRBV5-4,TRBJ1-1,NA,CASSEVNTEAFF,TGTGCCAGCTCCGAAGTGAACACTGAAGCTTTCTTT
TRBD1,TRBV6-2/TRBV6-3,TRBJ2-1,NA,CASSPPGTENNEQFF,TGTGCCAGCAGTCCGCCCGGGACAGAAAACAATGAGCAGTTCTTC
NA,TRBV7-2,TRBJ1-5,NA,CASSLAEGNQPQHF,TGTGCCAGCAGCTTAGCCGAGGGCAATCAGCCCCAGCATTTT
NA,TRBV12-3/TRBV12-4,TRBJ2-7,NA,CASSRLGLYEQYF,TGTGCCAGCAGTCGACTAGGACTCTACGAGCAGTACTTC
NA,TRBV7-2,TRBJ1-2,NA,CASSLTVQGGYTF,TGTGCCAGCAGCTTAACAGTCCAGGGTGGCTACACCTTC
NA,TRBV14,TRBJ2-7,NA,CASCSTDNYEQYF,TGTGCCAGCTGCTCGACGGATAACTACGAGCAGTACTTC
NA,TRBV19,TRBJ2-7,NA,CASSTTAAYEQYF,TGTGCCAGTAGCACGACAGCCGCCTACGAGCAGTACTTC
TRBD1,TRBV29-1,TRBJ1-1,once,CSSTGGRSFAEAFF,TGCAGTAGCACAGGGGGGCGGTCGTTTGCAGAAGCTTTCTTT
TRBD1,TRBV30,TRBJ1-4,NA,CAWIPQGGPNEKLFF,TGTGCCTGGATACCCCAGGGGGGCCCTAATGAAAAACTGTTTTTT
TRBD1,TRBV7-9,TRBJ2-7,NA,CASILQGGEQYF,TGTGCCAGCATCCTACAGGGGGGCGAGCAGTACTTC
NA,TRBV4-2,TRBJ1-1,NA,CASSQDFGQEAFF,TGTGCCAGCAGCCAAGATTTCGGGCAGGAAGCTTTCTTT
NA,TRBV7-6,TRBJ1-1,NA,CASSPLRGQTYTEAFF,TGTGCCAGCAGCCCCCTGAGGGGACAAACCTACACTGAAGCTTTCTTT
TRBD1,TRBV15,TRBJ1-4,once,CATSGEQGANEKLFF,TGTGCCACCAGCGGAGAACAGGGGGCGAATGAAAAACTGTTTTTT
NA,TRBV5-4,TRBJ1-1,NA,CASSFPGEGTEAFF,TGTGCCAGCAGCTTCCCGGGGGAGGGCACTGAAGCTTTCTTT
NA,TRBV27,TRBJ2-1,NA,CASSLSIGLRNYNEQFF,TGTGCCAGCAGTTTATCGATCGGACTAAGAAACTACAATGAGCAGTTCTTC
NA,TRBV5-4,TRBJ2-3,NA,CASSLLVLTDTQYF,TGTGCCAGCAGCTTGTTAGTTCTCACAGATACGCAGTATTTT
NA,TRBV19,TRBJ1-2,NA,CASSIEGGVWTF,TGTGCCAGTAGTATAGAAGGAGGAGTGTGGACCTTC
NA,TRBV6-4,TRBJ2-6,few,CASSEGSSGANVLTF,TGTGCCAGCAGTGAAGGCAGCTCTGGGGCCAACGTCCTGACTTTC
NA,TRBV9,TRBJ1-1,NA,CASTPDGVNTEAFF,TGTGCCAGCACCCCGGACGGGGTGAACACTGAAGCTTTCTTT
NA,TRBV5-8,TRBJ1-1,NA,CASSALDTRRTEAFF,TGTGCCAGCAGCGCCCTGGACACCCGGAGGACTGAAGCTTTCTTT
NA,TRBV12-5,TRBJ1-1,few,CASGPDRNTEAFF,TGTGCTAGTGGGCCTGACAGGAACACTGAAGCTTTCTTT
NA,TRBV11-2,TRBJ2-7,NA,CASSKLGLEQYF,TGTGCCAGCAGCAAGTTGGGGCTCGAGCAGTACTTC
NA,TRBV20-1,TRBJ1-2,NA,CSARYKYGYTF,TGCAGTGCTAGGTATAAGTATGGCTACACCTTC